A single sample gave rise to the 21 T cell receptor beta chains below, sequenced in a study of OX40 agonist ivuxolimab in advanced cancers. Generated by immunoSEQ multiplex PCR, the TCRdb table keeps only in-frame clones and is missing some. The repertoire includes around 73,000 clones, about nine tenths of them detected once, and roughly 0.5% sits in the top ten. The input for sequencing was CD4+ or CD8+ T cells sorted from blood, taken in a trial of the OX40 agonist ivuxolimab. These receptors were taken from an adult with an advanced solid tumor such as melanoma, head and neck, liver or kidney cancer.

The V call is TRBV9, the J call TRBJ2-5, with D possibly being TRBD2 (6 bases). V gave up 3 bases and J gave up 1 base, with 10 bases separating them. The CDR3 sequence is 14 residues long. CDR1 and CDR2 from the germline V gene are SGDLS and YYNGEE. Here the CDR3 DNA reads TGTGCCAGCAGCGAGGCGGGGTCCCAAGAGACCCAGTACTTC. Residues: CASSEAGSQETQYF. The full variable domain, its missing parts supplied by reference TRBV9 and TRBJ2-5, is DSGVTQTPKHLITATGQRVTLRCSPRSGDLSVYWYQQSLDQGLQFLIQYYNGEERAKGNILERFSAQQFPDLHSELNLSSLELGDSALYFCASSEAGSQETQYFGPGTRLLVL.

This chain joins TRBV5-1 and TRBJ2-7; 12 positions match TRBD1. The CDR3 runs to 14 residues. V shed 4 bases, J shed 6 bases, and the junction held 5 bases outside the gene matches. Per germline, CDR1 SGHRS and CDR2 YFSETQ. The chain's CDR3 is CASSVGTGGIEQYF. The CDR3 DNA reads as TGCGCCAGCAGCGTGGGGACAGGGGGCATCGAGCAGTACTTC.

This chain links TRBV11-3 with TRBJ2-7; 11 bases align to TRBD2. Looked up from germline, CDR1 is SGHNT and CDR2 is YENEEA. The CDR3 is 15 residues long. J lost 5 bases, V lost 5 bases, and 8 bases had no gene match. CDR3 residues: CASSPQLAGDHEQYF. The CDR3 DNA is TGTGCCAGCAGCCCCCAACTAGCGGGAGACCACGAGCAGTACTTC.

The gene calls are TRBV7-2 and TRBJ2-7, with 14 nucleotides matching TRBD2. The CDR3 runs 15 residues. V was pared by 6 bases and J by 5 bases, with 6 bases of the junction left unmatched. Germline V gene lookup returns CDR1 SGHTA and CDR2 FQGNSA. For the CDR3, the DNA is TGTGCCAGCAGAGCGGGACTAGCGGGAGTGGACGAGCAGTACTTC. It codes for CASRAGLAGVDEQYF.

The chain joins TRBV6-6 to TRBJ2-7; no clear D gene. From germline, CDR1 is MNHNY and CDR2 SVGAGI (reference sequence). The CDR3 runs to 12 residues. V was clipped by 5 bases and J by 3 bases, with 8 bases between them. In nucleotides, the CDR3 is TGTGCCAGCAGTACTCCTAACTACGAGCAGTACTTC. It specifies CASSTPNYEQYF.

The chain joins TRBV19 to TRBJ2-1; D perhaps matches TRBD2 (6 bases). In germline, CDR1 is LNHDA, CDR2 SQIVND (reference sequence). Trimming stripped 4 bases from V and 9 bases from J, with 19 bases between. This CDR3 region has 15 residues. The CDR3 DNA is TGTGCCAGTAGTACCGGTGGGGGGATGTCCCTTGAGCAGTTCTTC. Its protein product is CASSTGGGMSLEQFF.

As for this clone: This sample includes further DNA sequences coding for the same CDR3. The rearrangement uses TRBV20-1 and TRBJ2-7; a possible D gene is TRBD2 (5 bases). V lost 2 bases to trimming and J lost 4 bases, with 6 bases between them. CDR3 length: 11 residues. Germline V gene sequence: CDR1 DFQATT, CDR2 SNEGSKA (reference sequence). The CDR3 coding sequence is TGCAGTGCTAGACTAGCATACGAGCAGTACTTC. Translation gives CSARLAYEQYF.

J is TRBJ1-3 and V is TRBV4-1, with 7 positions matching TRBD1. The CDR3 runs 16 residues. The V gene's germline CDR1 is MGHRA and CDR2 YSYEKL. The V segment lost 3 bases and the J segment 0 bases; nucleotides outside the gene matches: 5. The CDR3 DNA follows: TGCGCCAGCAGCCAGGACAGGACGTACTCTGGAAACACCATATATTTT. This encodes CASSQDRTYSGNTIYF.

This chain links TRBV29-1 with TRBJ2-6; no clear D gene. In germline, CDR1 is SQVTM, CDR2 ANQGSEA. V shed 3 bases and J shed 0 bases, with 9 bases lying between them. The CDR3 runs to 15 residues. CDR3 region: CSVDAGPSGANVLTF. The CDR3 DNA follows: TGCAGCGTTGATGCCGGACCCTCTGGGGCCAACGTCCTGACTTTC.

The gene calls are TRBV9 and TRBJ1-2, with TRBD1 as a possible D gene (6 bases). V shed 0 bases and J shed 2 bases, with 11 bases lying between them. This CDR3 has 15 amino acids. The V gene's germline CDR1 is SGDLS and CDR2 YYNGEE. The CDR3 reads CASSVGGGVNYGYTF. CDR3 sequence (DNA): TGTGCCAGCAGCGTAGGAGGGGGAGTAAACTATGGCTACACCTTC.

Here the CDR3 reads CASRLQRFYGYTF. CDR3 DNA sequence: TGTGCCAGCAGATTACAGCGATTCTATGGCTACACCTTC. The chain links TRBV6-1 to TRBJ1-2; D ambiguous. V lost 6 bases, J lost 4 bases, and 12 bases lay in between. Germline CDR1 reads MNHNS; CDR2 reads SASEGT. The CDR3 loop spans 13 amino acids.

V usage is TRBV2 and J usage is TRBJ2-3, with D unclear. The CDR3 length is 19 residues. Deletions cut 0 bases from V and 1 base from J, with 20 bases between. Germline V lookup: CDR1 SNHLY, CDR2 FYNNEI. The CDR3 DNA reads TGTGCCAGCAGTGAAGCTTATACTACAGAACACCTCGGCACAGATACGCAGTATTTT. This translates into CASSEAYTTEHLGTDTQYF.

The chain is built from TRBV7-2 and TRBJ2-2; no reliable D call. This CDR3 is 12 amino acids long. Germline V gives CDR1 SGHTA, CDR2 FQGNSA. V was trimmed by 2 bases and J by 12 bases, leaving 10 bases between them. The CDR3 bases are TGTGCCAGCAGCTTAAATAGAGAGAAGCTGTTTTTT. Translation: CASSLNREKLFF.

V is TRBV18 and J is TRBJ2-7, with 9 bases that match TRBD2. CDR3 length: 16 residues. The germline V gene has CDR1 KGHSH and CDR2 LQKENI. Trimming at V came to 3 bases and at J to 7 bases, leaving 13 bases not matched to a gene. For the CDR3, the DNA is TGTGCCAGCTCACCCCTTCTCCCGGGACTAGCTACGGAGCAGTACTTC. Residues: CASSPLLPGLATEQYF.

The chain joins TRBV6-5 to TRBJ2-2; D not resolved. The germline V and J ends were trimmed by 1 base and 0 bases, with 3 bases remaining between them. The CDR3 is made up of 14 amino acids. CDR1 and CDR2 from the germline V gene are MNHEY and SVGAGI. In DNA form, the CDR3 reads TGTGCCAGCAGTTACTTGTCGAACACCGGGGAGCTGTTTTTT. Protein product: CASSYLSNTGELFF.

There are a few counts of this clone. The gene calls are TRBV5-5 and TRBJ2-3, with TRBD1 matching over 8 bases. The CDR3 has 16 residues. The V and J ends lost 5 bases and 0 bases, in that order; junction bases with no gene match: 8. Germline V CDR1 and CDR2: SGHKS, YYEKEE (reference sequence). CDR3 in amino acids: CASSRTGTPSTDTQYF. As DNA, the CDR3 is TGTGCCAGCAGTAGGACAGGGACACCTAGCACAGATACGCAGTATTTT.

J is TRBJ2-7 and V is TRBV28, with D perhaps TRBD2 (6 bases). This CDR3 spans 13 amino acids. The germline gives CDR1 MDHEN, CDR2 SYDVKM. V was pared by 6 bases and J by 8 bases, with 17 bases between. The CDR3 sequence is CASSGTARRQQYF. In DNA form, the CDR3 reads TGTGCCAGCAGCGGGACTGCCCGTCGGCAGCAGTACTTC.

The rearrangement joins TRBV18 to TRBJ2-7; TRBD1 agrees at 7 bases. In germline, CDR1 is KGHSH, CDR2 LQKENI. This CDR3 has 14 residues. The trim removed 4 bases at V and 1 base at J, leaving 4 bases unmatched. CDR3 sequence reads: CASSRDSSSYEQYF. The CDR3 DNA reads TGTGCCAGCTCACGGGACAGTTCATCCTACGAGCAGTACTTC.

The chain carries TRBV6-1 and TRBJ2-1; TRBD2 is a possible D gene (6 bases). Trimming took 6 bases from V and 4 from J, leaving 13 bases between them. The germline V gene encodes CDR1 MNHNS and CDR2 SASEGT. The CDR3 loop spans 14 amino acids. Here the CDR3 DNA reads TGTGCCAGCAGCGTCTCCCGGGAGTACAATGAGCAGTTCTTC. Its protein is CASSVSREYNEQFF.

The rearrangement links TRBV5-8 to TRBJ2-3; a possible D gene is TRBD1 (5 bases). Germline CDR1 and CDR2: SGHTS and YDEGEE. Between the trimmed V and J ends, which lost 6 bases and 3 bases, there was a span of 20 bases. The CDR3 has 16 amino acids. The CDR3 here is CASNMGQKKVTDTQYF. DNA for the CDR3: TGTGCCAGCAACATGGGGCAGAAGAAAGTAACAGATACGCAGTATTTT.

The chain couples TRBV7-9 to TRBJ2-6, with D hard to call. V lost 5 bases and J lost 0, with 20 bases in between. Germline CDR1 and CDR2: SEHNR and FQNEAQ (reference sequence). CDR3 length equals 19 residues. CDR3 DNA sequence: TGTGCCAGCAGCAAACCCCCCCCAGGATTAAGCTCTGGGGCCAACGTCCTGACTTTC. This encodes CASSKPPPGLSSGANVLTF.